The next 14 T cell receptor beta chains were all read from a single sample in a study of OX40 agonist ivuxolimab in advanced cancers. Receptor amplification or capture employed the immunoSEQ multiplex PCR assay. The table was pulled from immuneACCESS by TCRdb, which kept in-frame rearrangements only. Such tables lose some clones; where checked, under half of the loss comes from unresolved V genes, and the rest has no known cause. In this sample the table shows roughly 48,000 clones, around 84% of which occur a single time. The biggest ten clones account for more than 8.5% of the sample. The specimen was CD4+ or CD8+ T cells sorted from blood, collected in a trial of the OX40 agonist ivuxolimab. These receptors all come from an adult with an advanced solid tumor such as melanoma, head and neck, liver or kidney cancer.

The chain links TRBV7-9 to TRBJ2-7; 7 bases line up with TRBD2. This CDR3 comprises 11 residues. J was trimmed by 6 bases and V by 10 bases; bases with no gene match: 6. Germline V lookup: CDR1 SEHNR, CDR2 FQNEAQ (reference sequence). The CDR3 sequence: CATSGEGEQYF. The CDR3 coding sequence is TGTGCCACCAGTGGGGAGGGCGAGCAGTACTTC.

Here the CDR3 reads CASSSDFYGYTF. In nucleotides, the CDR3 is TGTGCCAGCAGTTCGGACTTCTATGGCTACACCTTC. The gene calls are TRBV27 and TRBJ1-2; D not resolved. Between the trimmed V and J ends, which lost 4 bases and 4 bases, there was a span of 7 bases. Germline V gene lookup returns CDR1 MNHEY and CDR2 SMNVEV (reference sequence). The CDR3 contains 12 residues.

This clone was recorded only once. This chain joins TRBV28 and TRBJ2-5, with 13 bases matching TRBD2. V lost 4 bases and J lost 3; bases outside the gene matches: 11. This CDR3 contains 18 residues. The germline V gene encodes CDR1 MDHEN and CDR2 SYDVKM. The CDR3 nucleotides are TGTGCCAGCAGTTCACAGACAGAAACTAGCGGGAGGGAAGAGACCCAGTACTTC. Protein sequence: CASSSQTETSGREETQYF.

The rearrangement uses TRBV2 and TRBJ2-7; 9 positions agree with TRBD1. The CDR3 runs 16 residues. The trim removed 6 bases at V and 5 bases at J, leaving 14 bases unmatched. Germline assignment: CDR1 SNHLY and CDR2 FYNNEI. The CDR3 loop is CASSRFRDRDLDEQYF. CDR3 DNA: TGTGCCAGCAGCCGATTCCGGGACAGGGATCTCGACGAGCAGTACTTC.

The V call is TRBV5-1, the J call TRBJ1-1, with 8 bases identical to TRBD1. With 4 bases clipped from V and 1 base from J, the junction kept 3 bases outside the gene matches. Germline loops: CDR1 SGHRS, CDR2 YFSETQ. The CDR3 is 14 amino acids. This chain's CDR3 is CASSRGQGNTEAFF. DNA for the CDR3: TGCGCCAGCAGCCGAGGACAGGGGAACACTGAAGCTTTCTTT.

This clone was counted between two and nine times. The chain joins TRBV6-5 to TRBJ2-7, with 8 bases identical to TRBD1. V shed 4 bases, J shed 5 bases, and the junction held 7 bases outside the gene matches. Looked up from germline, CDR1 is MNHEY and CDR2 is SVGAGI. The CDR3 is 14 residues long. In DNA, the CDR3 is TGTGCCAGCAGTTCAAGGACAGGGTTAGACGAGCAGTACTTC. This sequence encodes CASSSRTGLDEQYF.

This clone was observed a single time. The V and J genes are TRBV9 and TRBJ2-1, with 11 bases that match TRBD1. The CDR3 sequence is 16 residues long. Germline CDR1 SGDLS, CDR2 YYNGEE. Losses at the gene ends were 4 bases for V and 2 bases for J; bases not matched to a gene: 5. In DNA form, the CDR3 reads TGTGCCAGCAGCCGACGGACAGGGGGCCCCTACAATGAGCAGTTCTTC. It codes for CASSRRTGGPYNEQFF.

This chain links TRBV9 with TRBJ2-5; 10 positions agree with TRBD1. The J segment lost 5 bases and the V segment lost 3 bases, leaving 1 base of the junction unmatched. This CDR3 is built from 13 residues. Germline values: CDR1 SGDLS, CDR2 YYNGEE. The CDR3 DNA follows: TGTGCCAGCAGCGAGGGACAGGGGGAGACCCAGTACTTC. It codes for CASSEGQGETQYF.

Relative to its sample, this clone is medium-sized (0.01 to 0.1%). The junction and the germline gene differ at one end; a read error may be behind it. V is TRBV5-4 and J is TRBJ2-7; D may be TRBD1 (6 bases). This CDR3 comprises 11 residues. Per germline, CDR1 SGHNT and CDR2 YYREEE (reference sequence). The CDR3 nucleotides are TGTGCCAGCAGCTTTGACAGGCTGGTGCACTTC. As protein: CASSFDRLVHF.

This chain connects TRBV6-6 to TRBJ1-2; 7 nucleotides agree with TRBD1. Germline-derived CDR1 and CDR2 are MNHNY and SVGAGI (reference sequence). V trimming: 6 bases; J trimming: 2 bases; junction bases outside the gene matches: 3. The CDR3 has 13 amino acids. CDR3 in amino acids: CASSPTGNYGYTF. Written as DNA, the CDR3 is TGTGCCAGCAGCCCGACAGGGAACTATGGCTACACCTTC.

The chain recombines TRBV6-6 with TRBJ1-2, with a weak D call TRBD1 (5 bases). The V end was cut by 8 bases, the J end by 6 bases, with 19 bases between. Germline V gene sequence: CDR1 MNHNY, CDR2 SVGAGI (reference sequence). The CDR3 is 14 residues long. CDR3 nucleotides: TGTGCCAGCTCATCGTATCCGGGGCACGATGGCTACACCTTC. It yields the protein CASSSYPGHDGYTF.

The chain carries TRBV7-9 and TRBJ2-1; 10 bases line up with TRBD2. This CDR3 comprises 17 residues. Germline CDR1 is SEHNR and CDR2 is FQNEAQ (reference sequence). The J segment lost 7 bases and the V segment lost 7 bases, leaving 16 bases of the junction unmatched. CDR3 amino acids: CASKWDGASGRGNEQFF. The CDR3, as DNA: TGTGCCAGCAAATGGGACGGGGCCAGCGGGAGGGGAAATGAGCAGTTCTTC.

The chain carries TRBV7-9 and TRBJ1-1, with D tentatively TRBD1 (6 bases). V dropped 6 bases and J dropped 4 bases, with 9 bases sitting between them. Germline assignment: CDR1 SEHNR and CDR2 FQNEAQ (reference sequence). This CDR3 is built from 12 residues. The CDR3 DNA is TGTGCCAGCAGGGCCAGGGGCACTGAAGCTTTCTTT. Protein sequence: CASRARGTEAFF.

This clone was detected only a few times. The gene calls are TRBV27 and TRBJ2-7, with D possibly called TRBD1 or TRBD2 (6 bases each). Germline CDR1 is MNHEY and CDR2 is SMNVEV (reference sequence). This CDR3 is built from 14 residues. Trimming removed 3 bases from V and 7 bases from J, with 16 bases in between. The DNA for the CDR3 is TGTGCCAGCAGTTTTGGAGGGGGGCAGAGGGAGCAGTACTTC. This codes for CASSFGGGQREQYF.